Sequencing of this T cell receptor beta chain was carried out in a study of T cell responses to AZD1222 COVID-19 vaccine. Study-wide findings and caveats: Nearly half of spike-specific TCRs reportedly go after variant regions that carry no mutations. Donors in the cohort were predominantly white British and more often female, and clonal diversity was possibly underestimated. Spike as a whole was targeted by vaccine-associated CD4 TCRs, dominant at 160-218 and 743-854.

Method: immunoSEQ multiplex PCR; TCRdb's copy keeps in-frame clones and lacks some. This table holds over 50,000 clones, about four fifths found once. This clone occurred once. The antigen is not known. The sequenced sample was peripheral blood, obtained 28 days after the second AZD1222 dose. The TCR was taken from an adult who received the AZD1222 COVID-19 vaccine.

The CDR3 region is CASSLSDGSLQETQYF. The CDR3 DNA reads TGCGCCAGCAGCTTGTCAGATGGCAGCCTCCAAGAGACCCAGTACTTC. The chain has TRBV5-1 and TRBJ2-5, with no clear D. CDR1 is SGHRS and CDR2 is YFSETQ in the germline V gene. The CDR3 runs to 16 residues. V gave up 1 base and J gave up 1 base, with 14 bases separating them.